The 21 T cell receptor beta chains below all came from one sample that was sequenced in a study of post-analysis software for immune sequencing data. Findings of the study overall: Roughly 5 TRBV segments were significantly more frequent in patients than in controls. TRBV5-6, TRBV5-1 and TRBV20-1 were among these segments.

Their cognate antigens are unknown. Built from TCR beta cDNA, the libraries had unique molecular identifiers in them. From the PCR reads, TCRdb called clonotypes with MiXCR, one entry per CDR3 protein. The data contain hundreds of thousands of distinct CDR3 sequences, 30% to 45% of them seen just once; the ten biggest clones take up around 4.8%. The sequencing sample was made of blood. All receptors come from a girl aged 5 to 17 with multiple sclerosis.

This clonotype was picked up many times. CDR3 sequence (DNA): TGTGCCAGCAGTTTAGGGCGGCAGGCTTTCTTT. This gives the protein CASSLGRQAFF. This chain connects TRBV28 to TRBJ1-1, with unresolved D. Per germline, CDR1 MDHEN and CDR2 SYDVKM. Trimming took off 2 bases at V and 11 bases at J, with 9 bases between the two ends. The CDR3 totals 11 residues.

In regard to this clonotype: This may arise from a read error, as a much more abundant clone is one base away. V usage is TRBV20-1 and J usage is TRBJ2-1, with D possibly matching TRBD1 (6 bases). CDR1 and CDR2 from the germline V gene are DFQATT and SNEGSKA (reference sequence). Trimming took off 1 base at V and 10 bases at J, with 14 bases between the two ends. The CDR3 covers 13 residues. The CDR3 DNA reads as TGCAGTGCTAGAGGACAGGCCGACTACGAGCAGTTCTTC. Protein product: CSARGQADYEQFF.

This clonotype is medium-sized by share. The V call is TRBV10-3, the J call TRBJ2-6; a possible D gene is TRBD2 (6 bases). CDR1 ENHRY and CDR2 SYGVKD come from the germline V gene. This CDR3 is built from 16 residues. V lost 0 bases and J 0 bases, leaving 6 bases between the germline ends. For the CDR3, the DNA is TGTGCCATCAGTGAGTCCGGGGGCTCTGGGGCCAACGTCCTGACTTTC. Its protein is CAISESGGSGANVLTF.

This clonotype has at least ten counts. In DNA, the CDR3 is TGTGCCAGCAGCTATGGGACTAGCGGGAGGAGGGATGAGCAGTTCTTC. Protein product: CASSYGTSGRRDEQFF. This rearrangement joins TRBV12-3 or TRBV12-4 to TRBJ2-1; TRBD2 agrees at 15 bases. The CDR3 spans 16 residues. V dropped 6 bases and J dropped 8; count of bases not matched to a gene: 8.

This clonotype has at least ten counts. The chain couples TRBV6-6 to TRBJ2-1, with TRBD1 matching 9 bases. The junction had 13 bases not matched to a gene; V was cut back by 6 bases and J by 4 bases. The CDR3 runs to 17 residues. Germline V gene sequence: CDR1 MNHNY, CDR2 SVGAGI (reference sequence). CDR3 loop: CASSLPNRGLVYNEQFF. CDR3 DNA sequence: TGTGCCAGCAGCCTACCTAACAGGGGGCTGGTGTACAATGAGCAGTTCTTC.

The chain couples TRBV27 to TRBJ1-1; D is ambiguous. Trimming took off 6 bases at V and 5 bases at J, with 13 bases between the two ends. The CDR3 is 13 amino acids. The V gene's germline CDR1 is MNHEY and CDR2 SMNVEV (reference sequence). CDR3 sequence (DNA): TGTGCCAGCAGATGGGTTGCCGGGACTGAAGCTTTCTTT. Translation gives CASRWVAGTEAFF.

This clonotype was detected ten times or more. The chain recombines TRBV6-2 or TRBV6-3 with TRBJ2-1; TRBD2 matches at 8 bases. V gave up 8 bases and J gave up 0 bases; unmatched junction bases: 6. CDR3 length: 15 amino acids. Germline CDR1 and CDR2: MNHEY and SVGEGT. CDR3 coding DNA: TGTGCCAGCGCCAGCGGGAGAAGCTCCTACAATGAGCAGTTCTTC. The encoded protein is CASASGRSSYNEQFF.

This clonotype appeared many times. The chain combines TRBV20-1 with TRBJ2-1, with 9 nucleotides matching TRBD2. The CDR3 length is 14 residues. Germline V gives CDR1 DFQATT, CDR2 SNEGSKA (reference sequence). CDR3 region: CAGRSSGSMDEQFF. In DNA, the CDR3 is TGCGCTGGGCGGAGTAGCGGGAGTATGGATGAGCAGTTCTTC.

This clonotype was recorded at least ten times. The chain links TRBV6-5 to TRBJ1-4; D gene uncertain. CDR3 length: 13 residues. Germline CDR1 and CDR2: MNHEY and SVGAGI. With 0 bases removed from V and 2 bases from J, the gap between germline ends came to 1 base. CDR3 sequence: CASSYSTNEKLFF. The CDR3 DNA reads TGTGCCAGCAGTTACTCGACTAATGAAAAACTGTTTTTT.

Of note for this clonotype: This could be a read error, since a much larger clone is one nucleotide away. The genes are TRBV11-2 and TRBJ2-3; weak D call: TRBD1 (6 bases). There are 17 residues in the CDR3. Trimming stripped 7 bases from V and 3 bases from J, with 23 bases between. The V gene's germline CDR1 is SGHAT and CDR2 FQNNGV. The CDR3 coding sequence is TGTGCCAGCACAGGGGTGGAGGTTATCACTCCTACAGATACGCAGTATTTT. The encoded protein is CASTGVEVITPTDTQYF.

The chain carries TRBV14 and TRBJ1-1; D perhaps matches TRBD1 (6 bases). Germline CDR1 SGHDN, CDR2 FVKESK. The CDR3 is 15 residues long. V gave up 1 base and J gave up 5 bases, with 14 bases separating them. CDR3 sequence reads: CASSQARGLRTEAFF. CDR3 in DNA: TGTGCCAGCAGCCAAGCTCGGGGGCTGAGGACTGAAGCTTTCTTT.

J is TRBJ1-5 and V is TRBV7-2; a possible D gene is TRBD1 (5 bases). This CDR3 is built from 14 residues. With 4 bases removed from V and 9 bases from J, the gap between germline ends came to 16 bases. The germline gives CDR1 SGHTA, CDR2 FQGNSA. Written as DNA, the CDR3 is TGTGCCAGCAGCTCCGGCCTAAAGGGGCGGCCCCAGCATTTT. Amino acid sequence: CASSSGLKGRPQHF.

With respect to this clonotype: It may be a read error: a sequence one base away is much more abundant. DNA for the CDR3: TGCAGTGCTAGAGATATATACGCTAGCGGGTTGAGCTCCTACAATGAGCAGTTCTTC. It encodes CSARDIYASGLSSYNEQFF. The gene calls are TRBV20-1 and TRBJ2-1, with TRBD2 identical over 8 bases. CDR1 DFQATT and CDR2 SNEGSKA come from the germline V gene (reference sequence). The CDR3 runs to 19 residues. V lost 0 bases, J lost 0 bases, and 13 bases stayed unmatched.

This clonotype was seen a handful of times. This chain connects TRBV13 to TRBJ2-2; a weak D match, TRBD2 (6 bases). CDR3 length equals 16 residues. From germline, CDR1 is PRHDT and CDR2 FYEKMQ (reference sequence). Trimming took 0 bases from V and 3 from J, leaving 11 bases between them. This CDR3 reads CASSLGPGGDTGELFF. The CDR3 DNA is TGTGCCAGCAGCTTAGGCCCCGGGGGAGACACCGGGGAGCTGTTTTTT.

This clonotype occurred many times. The chain combines TRBV29-1 with TRBJ1-1; D unresolved. This CDR3 has 13 residues. Trimming took 7 bases from V and 4 from J, leaving 16 bases between them. CDR1 and CDR2 (germline): SQVTM, ANQGSEA. In nucleotides, the CDR3 is TGCAGCGGGGATTCCGGGGTAACCACTGAAGCTTTCTTT. Its protein is CSGDSGVTTEAFF.

The V and J genes are TRBV6-6 and TRBJ1-1; D is perhaps TRBD1 (5 bases). The CDR3 spans 14 residues. With 5 bases removed from V and 0 bases from J, the gap between germline ends came to 10 bases. The V gene's germline CDR1 is MNHNY and CDR2 SVGAGI (reference sequence). CDR3 amino acids: CASSPRAVNTEAFF. The CDR3 DNA sequence: TGTGCCAGCAGTCCCAGGGCCGTGAACACTGAAGCTTTCTTT.

This clonotype has ten or more counts. This chain links TRBV5-1 with TRBJ2-6; TRBD1 or TRBD2 may be the D gene (6 bases each). Germline-derived CDR1 and CDR2 are SGHRS and YFSETQ. Trimming pared 0 bases from V and 10 bases from J, leaving 14 bases between. This CDR3 is built from 15 residues. The CDR3 nucleotides are TGCGCCAGCAGCTTGGCCGGCCAGGGGAGGAACGTCCTGACTTTC. This sequence encodes CASSLAGQGRNVLTF. Variable domain in full (rest from reference TRBV5-1 and TRBJ2-6): KAGVTQTPRYLIKTRGQQVTLSCSPISGHRSVSWYQQTPGQGLQFLFEYFSETQRNKGNFPGRFSGRQFSNSRSEMNVSTLELGDSALYLCASSLAGQGRNVLTFGAGSRLTVL.

In its sample, this clonotype was seen a few times. V is TRBV25-1 and J is TRBJ1-1; tentative D call: TRBD1 (5 bases). CDR3 length: 15 amino acids. Germline lookup yields CDR1 MGHDK and CDR2 SYGVNS. Trimming removed 4 bases at V and 5 bases at J, with 17 bases between. The CDR3 reads CASSGLQGVVTEAFF. The CDR3 DNA reads TGTGCCAGCAGTGGTCTTCAGGGCGTTGTAACTGAAGCTTTCTTT.

The J gene is TRBJ2-1, the V gene TRBV12-3 or TRBV12-4; 11 positions match TRBD2. V lost 8 bases to trimming and J lost 0 bases; unmatched junction nucleotides: 6. This CDR3 comprises 16 residues. CDR3 sequence reads: CASGLAGGSSYNEQFF. CDR3 sequence (DNA): TGTGCCAGCGGGCTAGCGGGAGGAAGCTCCTACAATGAGCAGTTCTTC.

V gene TRBV14 combines with J gene TRBJ2-3; unclear D gene. CDR3 length: 15 amino acids. Trimming left V 3 bases short and J 5 bases short, with 15 bases between. The germline gives CDR1 SGHDN, CDR2 FVKESK. CDR3 region: CASSHLGSSGDTQYF. The DNA for the CDR3 is TGTGCCAGCAGCCATTTAGGCAGCTCCGGAGATACGCAGTATTTT.

This clonotype was counted between two and nine times. The J gene is TRBJ2-7, the V gene TRBV12-3 or TRBV12-4, with TRBD1 matching 11 bases. V shed 7 bases, J shed 7 bases, and the junction held 12 bases outside the gene matches. The CDR3 has 15 amino acids. CDR3 amino acids: CASTPKGQGGNEQYF. The CDR3 region has the DNA TGTGCCAGCACCCCGAAGGGACAGGGGGGCAATGAGCAGTACTTC.